The T cell receptor beta chain described here comes from a study of blood T cell repertoires in COVID-19. Those enrolled in Seattle joined during active infection and were followed longitudinally afterward. Looked up from germline, CDR1 is SGHAT and CDR2 is FQDESV (reference sequence). With 5 bases removed from V and 0 bases from J, the gap between germline ends came to 10 bases. The CDR3 covers 14 residues. Study processing details: Nucleated cell counts were estimated from reference gene primer amplification. Assay used: immunoSEQ multiplex PCR; TCRdb lists only in-frame clones, some missing. V and J calls and clone size are given by that table; D and trimming were obtained from the DNA. The repertoire has more than 45,000 clones, around 81% of them found once; the top ten carry about 8.8%.

Source material: peripheral blood. This receptor was identified in a man older than 75 with COVID-19, enrolled during active disease. The rearrangement links TRBV11-1 to TRBJ1-1, with D uncertain. CDR3 sequence reads: CASSRRAMNTEAFF. The CDR3 nucleotides are TGTGCCAGCAGCCGGAGGGCGATGAACACTGAAGCTTTCTTT.